The 25 T cell receptor beta chains reported below all come from one sample, sequenced in a study of CDR3 diversity in severe acne. TCRdb re-called the PCR reads through MiXCR, storing one row per CDR3 protein. The repertoire holds some 90,000 distinct CDR3 sequences, with roughly half as singletons. Sequenced input: blood. The receptors stem from a male donor in good health, serving as a control.

V is TRBV25-1 and J is TRBJ2-7; 15 bases map to TRBD2. V shed 8 bases and J 9 bases; nucleotides not matched to a gene: 23. The CDR3 consists of 19 residues. In germline, CDR1 is MGHDK, CDR2 SYGVNS. CDR3 region: CASSPGLAGGPTTQVGQYF. DNA of the CDR3: TGTGCCAGCTCCCCGGGACTAGCGGGAGGCCCCACAACCCAGGTTGGGCAGTACTTC.

This clonotype was recorded at least ten times. V usage is TRBV2 and J usage is TRBJ2-7; D is uncertain. Germline V gene sequence: CDR1 SNHLY, CDR2 FYNNEI. The CDR3 has 13 amino acids. V lost 7 bases and J 3 bases, leaving 13 bases between the germline ends. The CDR3 bases are TGTGCCAGCACCAGTGGGCAGGACTACGAGCAGTACTTC. It translates to CASTSGQDYEQYF.

Worth noting for this clonotype: One end of the junction fails to match germline, which may point to a read error. V is TRBV5-4 and J is TRBJ1-5, with 9 bases aligning to TRBD1. Germline CDR1 reads SGHNT; CDR2 reads YYREEE (reference sequence). CDR3 length equals 14 residues. The CDR3 sequence: CASSLGGQGFYEHF. CDR3 in DNA: TGTGCTAGCAGCTTGGGCGGACAGGGGTTCTACGAGCATTTT.

The chain links TRBV7-9 to TRBJ2-1, with 16 bases lining up with TRBD2. J lost 7 bases, V lost 4 bases, and 7 bases had no gene match. In germline, CDR1 is SEHNR, CDR2 FQNEAQ (reference sequence). The CDR3 loop spans 17 amino acids. CDR3 bases: TGTGCCAGCAGCTCGGGACTAGCGGGGGGGCTTTTGAATGAGCAGTTCTTC. Protein sequence: CASSSGLAGGLLNEQFF.

Ten or more counts support this clonotype. The chain uses TRBV20-1 and TRBJ2-7, with TRBD2 matching over 13 bases. This CDR3 is 19 amino acids long. V was pared by 0 bases and J by 3 bases, with 14 bases of the junction left unmatched. CDR1 DFQATT and CDR2 SNEGSKA come from the germline V gene (reference sequence). This CDR3 reads CSAREFARTSGGAYYEQYF. In DNA form, the CDR3 reads TGCAGTGCTAGAGAATTTGCCCGAACTAGCGGGGGGGCTTACTACGAGCAGTACTTC.

This chain links TRBV5-1 with TRBJ2-1; a weak D match, TRBD2 (6 bases). CDR1 and CDR2 from the germline V gene are SGHRS and YFSETQ. V was cut by 4 bases and J by 5 bases, with 10 bases left in between. The CDR3 runs 13 residues. The CDR3 loop reads CASSGGTDNEQFF. CDR3 in DNA: TGCGCCAGCAGCGGGGGGACTGACAATGAGCAGTTCTTC.

This clonotype was seen at least ten times. The J gene is TRBJ2-3, the V gene TRBV20-1; a weak D match, TRBD2 (5 bases). The CDR3 covers 13 residues. V lost 1 base, J lost 7 bases, and 12 bases lay in between. From germline, CDR1 is DFQATT and CDR2 SNEGSKA (reference sequence). The DNA of the CDR3 is TGCAGTGCTAGAGGGGCGGGTCCCCATACGCAGTATTTT. It yields the protein CSARGAGPHTQYF.

V usage is TRBV19 and J usage is TRBJ2-7; 7 bases fit TRBD2. V gave up 10 bases and J gave up 0 bases; unmatched junction bases: 9. Germline V gene data show CDR1 as LNHDA and CDR2 as SQIVND (reference sequence). The CDR3 spans 14 residues. In DNA, the CDR3 is TGTGCCACCTCCCGGCTAGCGGCCTCCTACGAGCAGTACTTC. Translating it yields CATSRLAASYEQYF. Based on the CDR3 plus reference TRBV19 and TRBJ2-7, the full variable domain is DGGITQSPKYLFRKEGQNVTLSCEQNLNHDAMYWYRQDPGQGLRLIYYSQIVNDFQKGDIAEGYSVSREKKESFPLTVTSAQKNPTAFYLCATSRLAASYEQYFGPGTRLTVT.

Points on this clonotype: A much larger clone lies one base from this, so it may be a read error. Here the CDR3 reads CASSARGGQTYEQYF. DNA of the CDR3: TGCGCCAGCAGCGCCCGGGGGGGACAGACCTACGAGCAGTACTTC. The chain links TRBV7-6 to TRBJ2-7; D perhaps matches TRBD2 (8 bases). Germline V lookup: CDR1 SGHVS, CDR2 FNYEAQ. The CDR3 is 15 amino acids.

This clonotype was counted only a few times. J is TRBJ2-7 and V is TRBV9; D possibly corresponds to TRBD2 (5 bases). Germline values: CDR1 SGDLS, CDR2 YYNGEE. V lost 3 bases to trimming and J lost 2 bases, with 12 bases between them. The CDR3 is 14 residues long. In nucleotides, the CDR3 is TGTGCCAGCAGCGACGGGGATAAAACCTACGAGCAGTACTTC. This translates into CASSDGDKTYEQYF.

The table lists this clonotype with many counts. The rearrangement uses TRBV7-2 and TRBJ2-5, with TRBD2 matching 11 bases. Germline V lookup: CDR1 SGHTA, CDR2 FQGNSA. The CDR3 has 16 amino acids. The J segment lost 5 bases and the V segment lost 5 bases, leaving 10 bases of the junction unmatched. The CDR3 reads CASSPLAGGLGETQYF. CDR3 DNA sequence: TGTGCCAGCAGCCCATTAGCGGGGGGGCTCGGGGAGACCCAGTACTTC.

About this clonotype itself: A read error may account for a junction end that differs from germline. The chain links TRBV15 to TRBJ1-5, with 7 bases that match TRBD1. The germline V gene encodes CDR1 LNHNV and CDR2 YYDKDF (reference sequence). The length of the CDR3 is 19 residues. CDR3 residues: CASSPPTGVTLVWNQPQDF. The CDR3 DNA is TGTGCCAGCAGCCCCCCTACAGGGGTGACCCTGGTTTGGAACCAGCCCCAAGATTTT.

The chain employs TRBV6-5 and TRBJ1-2; 8 positions match TRBD1. The CDR3 spans 14 residues. V shed 6 bases, J shed 8 bases, and the junction held 11 bases outside the gene matches. Germline loops: CDR1 MNHEY, CDR2 SVGAGI. Here the CDR3 DNA reads TGTGCCAGCAGCCTATCAGGGGGCGCCGGAGGCTACACCTTC. This translates into CASSLSGGAGGYTF.

This clonotype was seen many times. The chain is built from TRBV9 and TRBJ2-3; TRBD1 aligns across 9 bases. V lost 5 bases, J lost 3 bases, and 7 bases stayed unmatched. The CDR3 length is 15 residues. Germline values: CDR1 SGDLS, CDR2 YYNGEE. The CDR3 sequence: CASSSRTGATDTQYF. Written as DNA, the CDR3 is TGTGCCAGCAGTTCCCGGACAGGGGCGACAGATACGCAGTATTTT.

The table lists this clonotype with a count of one. The DNA is omitted, as the CDR3 cannot be located on it reliably, and the CDR3 follows TCRdb's listing. This sequence joins TRBV5-8 and TRBJ1-2; TRBD1 was called by the table and not checked on the DNA. CDR1 and CDR2 (germline): SGHTS, YDEGEE. Including both end residues, the CDR3 is 17 amino acids long. CDR3 sequence reads: CAAQAAVADTQYFGYTF.

V gene TRBV20-1 combines with J gene TRBJ2-7, with 7 bases that match TRBD2. The CDR3 is 14 amino acids. V lost 3 bases to trimming and J lost 3 bases; unmatched junction nucleotides: 8. Germline V gene lookup returns CDR1 DFQATT and CDR2 SNEGSKA (reference sequence). The CDR3 nucleotides read TGCAGTGCTAGTGGAGCGGGACTCCGCTACGAGCAGTACTTC. It is translated as CSASGAGLRYEQYF.

The CDR3 DNA is TGCGCCAGCAGCGTCGCCTCCAGGGGGGGTCAAGAGACCCAGTACTTC. Its protein is CASSVASRGGQETQYF. The V and J genes are TRBV5-1 and TRBJ2-5; D tentatively fits TRBD1 or TRBD2 (7 bases each). The CDR3 consists of 16 residues. Germline assignment: CDR1 SGHRS and CDR2 YFSETQ. With 4 bases removed from V and 2 bases from J, the gap between germline ends came to 18 bases.

This sequence joins TRBV5-4 and TRBJ2-2; D gene unclear. The ends were cut back, 1 base at V and 1 base at J, with 2 bases in the middle. The germline V gene encodes CDR1 SGHNT and CDR2 YYREEE (reference sequence). The CDR3 totals 13 residues. This chain's CDR3 is CASSLWNTGELFF. For the CDR3, the DNA is TGTGCCAGCAGCTTGTGGAACACCGGGGAGCTGTTTTTT.

This clonotype was seen a single time. V is TRBV12-5 and J is TRBJ2-5; 10 nucleotides line up with TRBD2. The CDR3 is made up of 15 amino acids. Germline V lookup: CDR1 LGHNT, CDR2 FRNRAP. V shed 4 bases and J 4 bases; nucleotides not matched to a gene: 6. This CDR3 reads CASGSEAGGRETQYF. The CDR3 DNA sequence: TGTGCTAGTGGTTCCGAAGCGGGAGGGCGAGAGACCCAGTACTTC. The full variable domain, in which reference TRBV12-5 and TRBJ2-5 provide the parts outside the CDR3, is DARVTQTPRHKVTEMGQEVTMRCQPILGHNTVFWYRQTMMQGLELLAYFRNRAPLDDSGMPKDRFSAEMPDATLATLKIQPSEPRDSAVYFCASGSEAGGRETQYFGPGTRLLVL.

Relative to its sample, this clonotype is medium-sized. The chain is built from TRBV20-1 and TRBJ2-1, with D perhaps assigned TRBD1 or TRBD2 (6 bases each). The CDR3 is 12 residues long. Germline V gene data show CDR1 as DFQATT and CDR2 as SNEGSKA (reference sequence). Trimming pared 8 bases from V and 10 bases from J, leaving 18 bases between. The CDR3 region is CSPSDGGSEQFF. CDR3 coding DNA: TGCAGTCCAAGCGACGGGGGCAGCGAGCAGTTCTTC.

This clonotype has at least ten counts. CDR3 residues: CASSLDYNTEAFF. DNA for the CDR3: TGTGCCAGCAGTTTAGACTATAACACTGAAGCTTTCTTT. The genes are TRBV2 and TRBJ1-1, with D hard to call. V gave up 5 bases and J gave up 2 bases, with 9 bases separating them. The CDR3 has 13 residues. The germline V gene has CDR1 SNHLY and CDR2 FYNNEI.

This clonotype was counted a single time. The V and J genes are TRBV5-6 and TRBJ2-7; no firm D call. Germline assignment: CDR1 SGHDT and CDR2 YYEEEE. Trimming cost V 0 bases and J 3 bases, with 13 bases left between them. The CDR3 covers 15 residues. The CDR3 region has the DNA TGTGCCAGCAGCTTGGGGGGTCACTCCCTCTACGAGCAGTACTTC. Amino acid sequence: CASSLGGHSLYEQYF.

The table lists this clonotype with many counts. The rearrangement joins TRBV20-1 to TRBJ2-7; maybe TRBD1 (6 bases). This CDR3 is built from 14 residues. In germline, CDR1 is DFQATT, CDR2 SNEGSKA (reference sequence). V was pared by 0 bases and J by 3 bases, with 12 bases between. The CDR3 sequence is CSARDVQGYYEQYF. The CDR3 coding sequence is TGCAGTGCTAGAGATGTGCAGGGGTACTACGAGCAGTACTTC.

V is TRBV6-4 and J is TRBJ2-6; D is unresolved. Germline V CDR1 and CDR2: MRHNA, SNTAGT. V gave up 3 bases and J gave up 4 bases, with 7 bases separating them. This CDR3 region has 14 residues. Written as DNA, the CDR3 is TGTGCCAGCAGTGAGGCACAGGGGGCCAACGTCCTGACTTTC. It encodes CASSEAQGANVLTF.

This clonotype appeared many times. The V call is TRBV5-1, the J call TRBJ1-4; TRBD1 matches at 10 bases. V shed 4 bases and J 5 bases; nucleotides not matched to a gene: 2. Germline V gives CDR1 SGHRS, CDR2 YFSETQ. The CDR3 sequence is 14 residues long. The CDR3 sequence is CASSTGQGNEKLFF. In nucleotides, the CDR3 is TGCGCCAGCAGCACGGGACAGGGGAATGAAAAACTGTTTTTT.